This T cell receptor (beta chain) was identified in a study of T cell changes during pregnancy in multiple sclerosis. Data came from immunoSEQ multiplex PCR; TCRdb stores just in-frame clones and leaves some out. The table has 40,000 to 50,000 clones, 85% to 95% seen once. This CDR3 has 15 residues. V shed 2 bases and J shed 7 bases, with 17 bases lying between them. Germline V lookup: CDR1 MNHEY, CDR2 SVGAGI. The chain links TRBV6-5 to TRBJ1-2; perhaps TRBD1 as D (5 bases). This TCR came from a female donor in good health, enrolled as a control in a pregnancy study. The sample in question was CD4+ T cells from peripheral blood mononuclear cells, obtained in the second trimester of pregnancy. The DNA of the CDR3 is TGTGCCAGCAGTTACGGGCAGGGAGGTTCGGGTGGCTACACCTTC. Translating it yields CASSYGQGGSGGYTF.